In its sample, the clone carrying this T cell receptor beta chain was seen once. Its antigen is currently unknown. V lost 5 bases and J lost 4; bases outside the gene matches: 5. The CDR3 has 13 amino acids. Germline CDR1 SGHVS, CDR2 FNYEAQ. The data derive from a study of graft-versus-host responses after intestinal transplantation. As for the study in general: Each recipient received anti-thymocyte globulin induction, then tacrolimus and steroids for 2 to 4 years.

Method: immunoSEQ multiplex PCR; TCRdb's copy keeps in-frame clones and lacks some. The sample carries under 85,000 clones, roughly 87% recorded once. The starting material was unstimulated CD8+ T cells sorted from spleen or lymph node cells, obtained before intestinal transplant. The sequence was obtained from a human donor who received an intestinal transplant. The chain joins TRBV7-6 to TRBJ2-7, with TRBD1 matching 7 bases. This CDR3 is CASSPVGQYEQYF. In nucleotides, the CDR3 is TGTGCCAGCAGCCCAGTGGGACAGTACGAGCAGTACTTC.